One sample yielded the 10 T cell receptor beta chains listed below, sequenced in a study of blood T cell repertoires in COVID-19. The assay was immunoSEQ multiplex PCR, and TCRdb's table has in-frame clones only and misses some. This repertoire shows over 100,000 clones, 79% found once; its top ten account for about 4%. Sequencing used peripheral blood. These receptors were collected from a woman of 80 years or more with acute or convalescent COVID-19.

The chain combines TRBV4-3 with TRBJ1-4; D is possibly TRBD1 (6 bases). In germline, CDR1 is LGHNA, CDR2 YSLEER. V was clipped by 0 bases and J by 4 bases, with 12 bases between them. The CDR3 runs to 16 residues. As DNA, the CDR3 is TGCGCCAGCAGCCAAGATGGGGGGGCGGGTAATGAAAAACTGTTTTTT. Translated: CASSQDGGAGNEKLFF.

V and J are TRBV5-1 and TRBJ2-1, with 8 positions matching TRBD1. V lost 4 bases, J lost 12 bases, and 15 bases stayed unmatched. This CDR3 is 15 amino acids long. CDR1 is SGHRS and CDR2 is YFSETQ in the germline V gene. The chain's CDR3 is CASSKTGAAELGQFF. CDR3 coding DNA: TGCGCCAGCAGCAAGACAGGGGCGGCTGAACTAGGGCAGTTCTTC. Supplemented by reference TRBV5-1 and TRBJ2-1, the full variable domain reads KAGVTQTPRYLIKTRGQQVTLSCSPISGHRSVSWYQQTPGQGLQFLFEYFSETQRNKGNFPGRFSGRQFSNSRSEMNVSTLELGDSALYLCASSKTGAAELGQFFGPGTRLTVL.

The chain joins TRBV7-3 to TRBJ1-5; maybe TRBD1 (6 bases). Germline V CDR1 and CDR2: SGHTA, FQGTGA. CDR3 size: 15 residues. V shed 5 bases and J shed 4 bases, with 15 bases lying between them. This chain's CDR3 is CASSEYGQPNQPQHF. CDR3 bases: TGTGCCAGCAGCGAATACGGACAGCCAAATCAGCCCCAGCATTTT.

The V call is TRBV28, the J call TRBJ2-3; D is unresolved. Germline CDR1 reads MDHEN; CDR2 reads SYDVKM. Trimming removed 5 bases at V and 5 bases at J, with 8 bases between. CDR3 size: 12 residues. The CDR3 is CASSKLRDTQYF. CDR3 bases: TGTGCCAGCAGTAAACTGAGAGATACGCAGTATTTT.

This chain uses TRBV9 with TRBJ1-3; D might be TRBD1 (6 bases). The germline CDR1 and CDR2 sequences are SGDLS and YYNGEE. V was shortened by 4 bases and J by 0 bases, with 17 bases between the two germline ends. This CDR3 has 17 residues. The CDR3 DNA sequence: TGTGCCAGCAGCCGTGGGGGGGGGCTTCGCTCTGGAAACACCATATATTTT. This gives the protein CASSRGGGLRSGNTIYF.

The chain carries TRBV7-3 and TRBJ1-6; TRBD1 agrees at 7 bases. This CDR3 is built from 14 residues. CDR1 and CDR2 from the germline V gene are SGHTA and FQGTGA. The junction had 2 bases not matched to a gene; V was cut back by 4 bases and J by 5 bases. The chain's CDR3 is CASSWGQHNSPLHF. The CDR3 DNA reads as TGTGCCAGCAGCTGGGGACAGCATAATTCACCCCTCCACTTT. Full variable domain (outside the CDR3, taken from reference TRBV7-3 and TRBJ1-6): GAGVSQTPSNKVTEKGKYVELRCDPISGHTALYWYRQSLGQGPEFLIYFQGTGAADDSGLPNDRFFAVRPEGSVSTLKIQRTERGDSAVYLCASSWGQHNSPLHFGNGTRLTVT.

This chain links TRBV5-1 with TRBJ2-5, with D possibly matching TRBD1 (6 bases). V lost 4 bases to trimming and J lost 1 base, with 11 bases between them. Per the germline V gene, CDR1 is SGHRS and CDR2 is YFSETQ. There are 14 residues in the CDR3. The chain's CDR3 is CASSQTGIQETQYF. The CDR3 DNA follows: TGCGCCAGCAGCCAAACAGGGATCCAAGAGACCCAGTACTTC.

The V gene is TRBV24-1, the J gene TRBJ2-1; 8 nucleotides match TRBD2. V shed 3 bases, J shed 3 bases, and the junction held 3 bases outside the gene matches. The CDR3 contains 15 residues. Germline V gives CDR1 KGHDR, CDR2 SFDVKD. CDR3 amino acids: CATSDSSGIYNEQFF. For the CDR3, the DNA is TGTGCCACCAGTGATAGTAGCGGGATCTACAATGAGCAGTTCTTC.

V gene TRBV2 combines with J gene TRBJ2-3, with 14 bases lining up with TRBD2. CDR3 length: 16 residues. The V gene's germline CDR1 is SNHLY and CDR2 FYNNEI. The V gene end was trimmed by 7 bases and the J gene end by 4 bases; junction bases not matched to a gene: 7. The CDR3 nucleotides are TGTGCCAGCACCGCCAGGACTAGCGGGGGGTCAGATACGCAGTATTTT. Translated: CASTARTSGGSDTQYF.

This chain connects TRBV19 to TRBJ2-3; D is possibly TRBD1 (5 bases). Trimming removed 6 bases at V and 2 bases at J, with 9 bases between. The CDR3 totals 13 residues. Germline lookup yields CDR1 LNHDA and CDR2 SQIVND (reference sequence). CDR3 in DNA: TGTGCCAGTAGGACAGACCTCACAGATACGCAGTATTTT. Translated, it gives CASRTDLTDTQYF.